The 19 T cell receptor beta chains below were found in one sample sequenced in a study of lymphopenia after photon versus proton radiotherapy. Assay used: immunoSEQ multiplex PCR; TCRdb lists only in-frame clones, some missing. The sample consists of around 15,000 clones, about nine tenths of them appearing once. The input for sequencing was peripheral blood, taken from a patient treated with proton-based radiotherapy. These receptors originate from a woman aged 60 to 75 with cholangiocarcinoma. Some clones in this sample may be carry-over from other donors' samples.

J is TRBJ2-5 and V is TRBV7-8, with a possible D match to TRBD1 (6 bases). The germline gives CDR1 SGHVS, CDR2 FQNEAQ. This CDR3 has 13 residues. V was pared by 3 bases and J by 2 bases, with 7 bases between. Here the CDR3 DNA reads TGTGCCAGCAGCTTCGACAGGCAAGAGACCCAGTACTTC. Translated, it gives CASSFDRQETQYF.

This clone was observed once. The rearrangement joins TRBV14 to TRBJ1-2; D not certain. There are 11 residues in the CDR3. Per the germline V gene, CDR1 is SGHDN and CDR2 is FVKESK. The V gene lost 8 bases and the J gene lost 7 bases, with 11 bases spanning the gap. The CDR3 DNA is TGTGCCAGCGGCTATGGGTTTGGCTACACCTTC. Protein product: CASGYGFGYTF.

The rearrangement links TRBV11-2 to TRBJ1-5, with 8 bases lining up with TRBD1. CDR3 length: 17 residues. CDR1 and CDR2 from the germline V gene are SGHAT and FQNNGV. The V and J ends lost 6 bases and 2 bases, in that order; junction bases with no gene match: 12. The CDR3 DNA is TGTGCCAGCAGTCCCAGAGTAGGACAGGGCGGCAATCAGCCCCAGCATTTT. Its translation: CASSPRVGQGGNQPQHF.

This chain links TRBV27 with TRBJ1-2; D might be TRBD1 (6 bases). CDR1 is MNHEY, CDR2 SMNVEV, per germline (reference sequence). The CDR3 extends over 13 amino acids. Deletions cut 7 bases from V and 2 bases from J, with 11 bases between. The CDR3 protein is CASTGQGNYGYTF. The CDR3 bases are TGTGCCAGCACAGGGCAGGGGAACTATGGCTACACCTTC.

This chain uses TRBV19 with TRBJ1-3, with D unresolved. V was shortened by 5 bases and J by 1 base, with 3 bases between the two germline ends. The CDR3 runs to 12 residues. Germline V CDR1 and CDR2: LNHDA, SQIVND (reference sequence). CDR3 DNA sequence: TGTGCCAGTAGTCGTTCTGGAAACACCATATATTTT. The encoded protein is CASSRSGNTIYF.

CDR3 sequence: CASSYPGQGMETQYF. CDR3 DNA: TGTGCCAGCAGTTACCCGGGACAGGGTATGGAGACCCAGTACTTC. The chain is built from TRBV6-6 and TRBJ2-5, with 9 bases identical to TRBD1. Germline V gene data show CDR1 as MNHNY and CDR2 as SVGAGI (reference sequence). The V gene end was trimmed by 2 bases and the J gene end by 5 bases; junction bases not matched to a gene: 6. The CDR3 sequence is 15 residues long.

This clone appeared a few times. This chain joins TRBV27 and TRBJ2-7, with D possibly called TRBD1 or TRBD2 (5 bases each). Trimming removed 2 bases from V and 0 bases from J, with 14 bases in between. Germline V gives CDR1 MNHEY, CDR2 SMNVEV (reference sequence). This CDR3 contains 16 residues. The CDR3 DNA is TGTGCCAGCAGTTTAATTGGGACCATCAACTCCTACGAGCAGTACTTC. This codes for CASSLIGTINSYEQYF.

The rearrangement uses TRBV18 and TRBJ1-2; no clear D. Between the trimmed V and J ends, which lost 2 bases and 5 bases, there was a span of 9 bases. The germline V gene encodes CDR1 KGHSH and CDR2 LQKENI. The CDR3 runs to 13 residues. The CDR3 DNA is TGTGCCAGCTCACCAACCGATCTATATGGCTACACCTTC. Translation gives CASSPTDLYGYTF.

CDR3 protein: CASRSSGGSGGDEQYF. The CDR3 nucleotides read TGTGCCAGCCGGTCGTCTGGGGGGAGCGGGGGGGACGAGCAGTACTTC. The chain carries TRBV6-6 and TRBJ2-7, with 10 bases identical to TRBD2. With 8 bases clipped from V and 5 bases from J, the junction kept 15 bases outside the gene matches. The CDR3 extends over 16 amino acids. The germline gives CDR1 MNHNY, CDR2 SVGAGI (reference sequence).

The V and J genes are TRBV5-1 and TRBJ2-2; 8 bases are a match to TRBD1. V shed 2 bases, J shed 6 bases, and the junction held 6 bases outside the gene matches. This CDR3 region has 15 residues. Germline assignment: CDR1 SGHRS and CDR2 YFSETQ. CDR3 nucleotide sequence: TGCGCCAGCAGCTTACAGGGGGTGGACTCCGGGGAGCTGTTTTTT. It is translated as CASSLQGVDSGELFF.

The V call is TRBV5-1, the J call TRBJ2-7; possible D gene TRBD1, 6 bases. CDR1 and CDR2 (germline): SGHRS, YFSETQ. The CDR3 runs to 16 residues. V dropped 0 bases and J dropped 5 bases, with 18 bases sitting between them. CDR3 loop: CASSLGGYRARNEQYF. The DNA of the CDR3 is TGCGCCAGCAGCTTGGGGGGCTACAGGGCGAGGAACGAGCAGTACTTC. Supplemented by reference TRBV5-1 and TRBJ2-7, the full variable domain reads KAGVTQTPRYLIKTRGQQVTLSCSPISGHRSVSWYQQTPGQGLQFLFEYFSETQRNKGNFPGRFSGRQFSNSRSEMNVSTLELGDSALYLCASSLGGYRARNEQYFGPGTRLTVT.

J is TRBJ1-2 and V is TRBV28, with D uncertain. CDR3 size: 12 residues. From germline, CDR1 is MDHEN and CDR2 SYDVKM. Between the trimmed V and J ends, which lost 4 bases and 8 bases, there was a span of 11 bases. The CDR3, as DNA: TGTGCCAGCAGTTCAGGCTTGCGGGGCTACACCTTC. Protein sequence: CASSSGLRGYTF.

This chain's CDR3 is CASSVATGGGEFF. The CDR3 region has the DNA TGTGCCAGCAGCGTAGCTACGGGGGGAGGGGAGTTCTTC. This chain links TRBV9 with TRBJ2-1; 7 bases line up with TRBD2. This CDR3 is 13 amino acids long. Germline V gene data show CDR1 as SGDLS and CDR2 as YYNGEE. The junction had 8 bases not matched to a gene; V was cut back by 0 bases and J by 14 bases.

The chain is built from TRBV7-2 and TRBJ2-1, with 13 bases matching TRBD2. Germline CDR1 reads SGHTA; CDR2 reads FQGNSA. The ends lost 5 bases at V and 10 bases at J; junction bases unmatched: 11. The CDR3 has 16 amino acids. CDR3 DNA: TGTGCCAGCAGCGATACCGGGACTAGCGGGAACCGGGAGCAGTTCTTC. Protein product: CASSDTGTSGNREQFF. The full variable domain, with the rest looked up from reference TRBV7-2 and TRBJ2-1, is GAGVSQSPSNKVTEKGKDVELRCDPISGHTALYWYRQSLGQGLEFLIYFQGNSAPDKSGLPSDRFSAERTGGSVSTLTIQRTQQEDSAVYLCASSDTGTSGNREQFFGPGTRLTVL.

This chain uses TRBV25-1 with TRBJ1-2, with D possibly matching TRBD1 (6 bases). V was pared by 6 bases and J by 0 bases, with 11 bases between. The CDR3 contains 14 residues. Germline V gives CDR1 MGHDK, CDR2 SYGVNS. CDR3 nucleotide sequence: TGTGCCAGCAGAAGCGGACAGTCTAACTATGGCTACACCTTC. Its protein is CASRSGQSNYGYTF.

This clone was seen only once. The chain combines TRBV7-9 with TRBJ2-2; 9 bases align to TRBD2. CDR1 and CDR2 from the germline V gene are SEHNR and FQNEAQ (reference sequence). This CDR3 has 17 amino acids. Trimming at V came to 6 bases and at J to 7 bases, leaving 15 bases not matched to a gene. CDR3 sequence (DNA): TGTGCCAGCAGATCGGGACTAGCTCTACCGGGGGGCGGGGAGCTGTTTTTT. This sequence encodes CASRSGLALPGGGELFF.

This chain connects TRBV10-2 to TRBJ2-3; 8 bases align to TRBD2. V lost 8 bases, J lost 2 bases, and 12 bases stayed unmatched. The germline V gene has CDR1 WSHSY and CDR2 SAAADI. This CDR3 has 16 residues. CDR3 region: CASSTVASGPTDTQYF. CDR3 nucleotides: TGCGCCAGCTCTACGGTGGCTAGCGGGCCCACAGATACGCAGTATTTT.

V gene TRBV18 combines with J gene TRBJ2-5; D perhaps matches TRBD1 (5 bases). Germline loops: CDR1 KGHSH, CDR2 LQKENI. V lost 1 base to trimming and J lost 5 bases, with 14 bases between them. The CDR3 covers 15 residues. CDR3 protein: CASSPRQGFGETQYF. DNA of the CDR3: TGTGCCAGCTCACCACGCCAGGGCTTCGGGGAGACCCAGTACTTC.

The genes are TRBV7-8 and TRBJ1-1; 7 positions match TRBD1. V lost 1 base and J lost 6; bases outside the gene matches: 8. This CDR3 region has 15 residues. CDR1 is SGHVS and CDR2 is FQNEAQ in the germline V gene. CDR3 in amino acids: CASSLDKQGIAEAFF. The CDR3 region has the DNA TGTGCCAGCAGCTTAGATAAACAGGGGATCGCTGAAGCTTTCTTT.